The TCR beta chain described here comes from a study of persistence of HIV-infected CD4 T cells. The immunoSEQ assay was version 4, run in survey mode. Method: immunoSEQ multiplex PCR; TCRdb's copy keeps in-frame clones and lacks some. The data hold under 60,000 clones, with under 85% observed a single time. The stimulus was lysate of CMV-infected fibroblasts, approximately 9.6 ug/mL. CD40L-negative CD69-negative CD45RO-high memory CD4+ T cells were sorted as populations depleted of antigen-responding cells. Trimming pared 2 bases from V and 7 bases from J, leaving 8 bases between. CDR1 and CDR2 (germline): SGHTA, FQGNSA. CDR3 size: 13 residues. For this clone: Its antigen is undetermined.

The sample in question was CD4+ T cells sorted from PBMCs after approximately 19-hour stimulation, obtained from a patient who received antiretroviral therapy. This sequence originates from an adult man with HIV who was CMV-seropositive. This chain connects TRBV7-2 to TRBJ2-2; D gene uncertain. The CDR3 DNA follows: TGTGCCAGCAGCTTATGGTCCGGCGGGGAGCTGTTTTTT. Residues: CASSLWSGGELFF.